A selection of T cell receptor beta chains follows, all from one sample in a study of T cells in pancreatic ductal adenocarcinoma. Here immunoSEQ multiplex PCR was the method, and the copy in TCRdb shows in-frame clones only, minus some. The table has over 100,000 clones, roughly 95% seen once. Sequencing input: PBMCs. The receptors were gathered from a human donor with pancreatic ductal adenocarcinoma. The CDR3 runs from the conserved cysteine through the conserved F or W. A D gene is named only where the DNA matches it firmly. Where a row states a size, it is once, few, many or the class of an expanded clone; other rows omit it.

j_call v_call clone_size d_call cdr3_nt cdr3_aa
TRBJ2-7 TRBV5-1 - - TGCGCCAGCAGCTTTTCCGGGAAGCAGGAGCAGTACTTC CASSFSGKQEQYF
TRBJ2-1 TRBV5-8 - TRBD1 TGTGCCAGCACAATACAGGGGGTGGAATCTAATGAGCAGTTCTTC CASTIQGVESNEQFF
TRBJ2-5 TRBV19 - TRBD2 TGTGCCAGTAGTAAGCGGGAGATCGAAGAGACCCAGTACTTC CASSKREIEETQYF
TRBJ2-7 TRBV6-1 - TRBD1 TGTGCCAGCAGGGATGGACAGGGACGTTACGAGCAGTACTTC CASRDGQGRYEQYF
TRBJ2-7 TRBV2 - - TGTGCCAGCAGTGAAGCGTCGGTCGAGCAGTACTTC CASSEASVEQYF
TRBJ2-5 TRBV6-5 - - TGTGCCAGCAGGGAAATTCGGGGTCAAGAGACCCAGTACTTC CASREIRGQETQYF
TRBJ2-3 TRBV6-5 once - TGTGCCAGCAGTTACTCGGGAATGGGAGGCACAGATACGCAGTATTTT CASSYSGMGGTDTQYF
TRBJ2-2 TRBV19 - - TGTGCCAGTAGGGGGGACTTGGGCACCGGGGAGCTGTTTTTT CASRGDLGTGELFF
TRBJ2-7 TRBV25-1 once TRBD1 TGTGCCAGTCGAGGGCGGGACAGGGCAGACGAGCAGTACTTC CASRGRDRADEQYF
TRBJ1-5 TRBV27 - - TGTGCCAGCAGTTTACTCGGAGGCAATCAGCCCCAGCATTTT CASSLLGGNQPQHF
TRBJ2-3 TRBV4-1 - TRBD2 TGCGCCAGCAGCCAGGGAGGTATGCCTAGCGGGAAGTATTTT CASSQGGMPSGKYF
TRBJ2-5 TRBV28 - - TGTGCCAGCAGTTTCGGGGGTCGGGAGACCCAGTACTTC CASSFGGRETQYF
TRBJ2-7 TRBV2 - - TGTGCCAGCAGTGTTCTGTACGAGCAGTACTTC CASSVLYEQYF
TRBJ1-1 TRBV7-9 - - TGTGCCAGCAGCTCTGACTGGAACACTGAAGCTTTCTTT CASSSDWNTEAFF
TRBJ2-3 TRBV4-3 - TRBD2 TGCGCCAGCAGCCAAGCTAGCGGGAGACAACCAGATACGCAGTATTTT CASSQASGRQPDTQYF
TRBJ2-1 TRBV6-6 - TRBD2 TGTGCCAGCAGTTACGCGGCGGGAGGCTACAATGAGCAGTTCTTC CASSYAAGGYNEQFF
TRBJ2-3 TRBV30 - - TGTGCCTGGAGCTCCACAACCTTTACCCCGGGAGTTCCGCTCACAGATACGCAGTATTTT CAWSSTTFTPGVPLTDTQYF
TRBJ2-7 TRBV7-8 - TRBD1 TGTGCCAGCAGCTTCCTCCGGGACAGGGTATACGAGCAGTACTTC CASSFLRDRVYEQYF
TRBJ2-3 TRBV29-1 - TRBD2 TGCAGCTCAGGACTAGCGGGAGAGACGCAGTATTTT CSSGLAGETQYF
TRBJ2-1 TRBV7-2 once - TGTGCCAGCAGCTTCCGGACTGTCTACAATGAGCAGTTCTTC CASSFRTVYNEQFF
TRBJ1-2 TRBV11-2 - - TGTGCCAGCAGCTTCACAGAACACGGTAGCTATGGCTACACCTTC CASSFTEHGSYGYTF
TRBJ1-1 TRBV12-2 - - TGTGCAAGTCGCCAGATTAAGGGAACTCTCGGGGAGGAAGCTTTCTTT CASRQIKGTLGEEAFF
TRBJ2-2 TRBV30 - TRBD1 TGTGCCTGGAGCGGACAGGGCTCCGGGGAGCTGTTTTTT CAWSGQGSGELFF
TRBJ2-6 TRBV6-1 - - TGTGCCAGCAGTTTTACCTACTCTGGGGCCAACGTCCTGACTTTC CASSFTYSGANVLTF
TRBJ2-6 TRBV11-1 - TRBD1 TGTGCCAGCAGCTCGAAGTGGCCCCAGACAGGGACCGGGGCCAACGTCCTGACTTTC CASSSKWPQTGTGANVLTF
TRBJ2-5 TRBV27 - - TGTGCCAGCAAGTTTTCATGGCAGGACCAAGAGACCCAGTACTTC CASKFSWQDQETQYF
TRBJ2-2 TRBV11-3 - - TGTGCCAGCAGATATAGAGCCGCGTCCGGGGAGCTGTTTTTT CASRYRAASGELFF
TRBJ2-2 TRBV5-1 - TRBD1 TGCGCCAGCACTCGACAGGGAATGGGTACGAACACCGGGGAGCTGTTTTTT CASTRQGMGTNTGELFF
TRBJ2-7 TRBV5-1 - TRBD2 TGCGCCAGCAGCTCCCTAGCGGGAGTAGAGTACGAGCAGTACTTC CASSSLAGVEYEQYF
TRBJ2-1 TRBV7-2 - TRBD1 TGTGCCAGCAGCTTCTCTTGGACAGGGGGCTTGAATGAGCAGTTCTTC CASSFSWTGGLNEQFF
TRBJ2-2 TRBV5-1 - TRBD1 TGCGCCAGCGTTACAGGGGACACCGGGGAGCTGTTTTTT CASVTGDTGELFF
TRBJ2-1 TRBV10-3 - TRBD1 TGTGCCGCCAGCCTAGACAGGGGGAATGAGCAGTTCTTC CAASLDRGNEQFF
TRBJ2-3 TRBV4-2 - - TGTGCCAGCAGCCAAGCTACTAGCACAGATACGCAGTATTTT CASSQATSTDTQYF
TRBJ2-5 TRBV29-1 once - TGCAGCGTTGAGCGGACAGACAACCAAGAGACCCAGTACTTC CSVERTDNQETQYF
TRBJ2-1 TRBV7-9 - TRBD1 TGTGCCAGCAGCTTAGTGGGACAGGGGGCGCAGAATGAGCAGTTCTTC CASSLVGQGAQNEQFF
TRBJ1-1 TRBV18 once - TGTGCCAGCTCATCCGTGCGGCAGAGAGGGACTGAAGCTTTCTTT CASSSVRQRGTEAFF
TRBJ1-2 TRBV29-1 - TRBD1 TGCAGCGTGAGGGCAGGGGGCGGTGATGGCTACACCTTC CSVRAGGGDGYTF